The rows below give T cell receptor beta chains drawn from one sample of a study of control samples from healthy donors and cancer patients. Using immunoSEQ multiplex PCR, the repertoire was profiled, and TCRdb retains in-frame clones only, with some absent. Of fewer than 500,000 clones in the sample, approximately 92% were seen once. The sequenced sample consisted of PBMCs. The receptor set was obtained from a man aged 40-49 years with head and neck cancer. Both conserved end residues are part of each CDR3. A D gene is named only where the DNA matches it firmly. Not every row has a clone size; where given, it reads once, few, many or a size class.

CDR3nt,CDR3aa,j_gene,d_gene,abundance,v_gene
TGCAGCACCTTATTTGGGGAAAAACTGTTTTTT,CSTLFGEKLFF,TRBJ1-4,-,-,TRBV29-1
TGTGCCAGCAGTCCCCGCCCGGCAGGGGGCTACGAGCAGTACTTC,CASSPRPAGGYEQYF,TRBJ2-7,TRBD1,-,TRBV28
TGTGCCAGTAGTATGGGACTCAACACCGGGGAGCTGTTTTTT,CASSMGLNTGELFF,TRBJ2-2,-,few,TRBV19
TGCGCCAGCAGCCCGAGGGGGCCCAAGGTGAGGAATGAGCAGTTCTTC,CASSPRGPKVRNEQFF,TRBJ2-1,TRBD1,-,TRBV5-1
TGTGCCAGTAGTATCGTGGACCCCTGGGTTGAGCAGTTCTTC,CASSIVDPWVEQFF,TRBJ2-1,-,-,TRBV19
TGCGCCAGTAGCCCAACAGGAAGAGATTCACCCCTCCACTTT,CASSPTGRDSPLHF,TRBJ1-6,-,-,TRBV5-1
TGTGCCAGCAGCACACCTCGACAGGGTCAAGAAGCAGATACGCAGTATTTT,CASSTPRQGQEADTQYF,TRBJ2-3,TRBD1,-,TRBV7-8
TGTGCCAGCAGTTACCCTAGGACAGGGAGAACTGAAGCTTTCTTT,CASSYPRTGRTEAFF,TRBJ1-1,TRBD1,few,TRBV6-2/TRBV6-3
TGTGCCACCAGTTCTACACTAGCGGGGGGGAACAATGAGCAGTTCTTC,CATSSTLAGGNNEQFF,TRBJ2-1,TRBD2,-,TRBV24-1
TGTGCCAGCAGTGAAGTGGGCCAGGAGACCCAGTACTTC,CASSEVGQETQYF,TRBJ2-5,-,-,TRBV6-1
TGTGCCAGTGGGGAGGAGGGGACTTTTCAGTTCTTC,CASGEEGTFQFF,TRBJ2-1,-,-,TRBV27
TGTGCCAGCGGCCGTGGTCGGTTGGCCGACAATCATATTCAGCCCCAGCATTTT,CASGRGRLADNHIQPQHF,TRBJ1-5,-,-,TRBV21-1
TGTGCCAGCAGTTTAATCAGTGCATATGGCTACACCTTC,CASSLISAYGYTF,TRBJ1-2,-,once,TRBV28
TGTGCCAGCAGTTTGGGCGATAACACAGATACGCAGTATTTT,CASSLGDNTDTQYF,TRBJ2-3,-,-,TRBV27
TGTGCCAGCAGTTTAGTAAGGGCTGGTCGCGAGCAGTACTTC,CASSLVRAGREQYF,TRBJ2-7,-,-,TRBV27
TGCAGTGCTAGAATCAGTCCTGGCTACACCTTC,CSARISPGYTF,TRBJ1-2,-,-,TRBV20-1
TGTGCCAGCAGTTTCGGCATATCACCCCTCCACTTT,CASSFGISPLHF,TRBJ1-6,-,-,TRBV12-3/TRBV12-4
TGTGCCAGCAGCCAGGCACCGCAGAGCACCATCTACGACGAGCAGTACTTC,CASSQAPQSTIYDEQYF,TRBJ2-7,-,-,TRBV14
TGTGCCAGCAACCGACAGGGGGACACCGGGGAGCTGTTTTTT,CASNRQGDTGELFF,TRBJ2-2,TRBD1,-,TRBV9
TGTGCTAGTGGTTTGGGACAGGGGATATTCTACGAGCAGTACTTC,CASGLGQGIFYEQYF,TRBJ2-7,TRBD1,-,TRBV12-5
TGCAGCGTTGGAAATGGGGATGGACAGTTGTACTTC,CSVGNGDGQLYF,TRBJ2-7,-,-,TRBV29-1
TGTGCCAGCAGCCCAACAACGGGCACTGAAGCTTTCTTT,CASSPTTGTEAFF,TRBJ1-1,-,-,TRBV11-3
TGTGCCAGCAGCTTGGGCGGGTTAGGCTACGAGCAGTACTTC,CASSLGGLGYEQYF,TRBJ2-7,-,-,TRBV7-9
TGCGCCAGCAGACCGGGACAGAACTATGGCTACACCTTC,CASRPGQNYGYTF,TRBJ1-2,TRBD1,once,TRBV5-1
TGTGCCACCAGTCTTCATAATAAGGAGGAAAAACTGTTTTTT,CATSLHNKEEKLFF,TRBJ1-4,-,-,TRBV24-1
TGTGCCAGCAGCTTAGGTGAAGCCAAAAACATTCAGTACTTC,CASSLGEAKNIQYF,TRBJ2-4,-,-,TRBV7-9
TGTGCCAGCAGGGACAGGGGGCACACCATATATTTT,CASRDRGHTIYF,TRBJ1-3,TRBD1,once,TRBV11-3
TGTGCCAGCAGCCCAAAGGGGTCCCCAAACACCATATATTTT,CASSPKGSPNTIYF,TRBJ1-3,-,-,TRBV3-1/TRBV3-2
TGTGCCAGCAGTCCCTTAACAGGGGACACTGAAGCTTTCTTT,CASSPLTGDTEAFF,TRBJ1-1,TRBD1,-,TRBV28
TGTGCCAGCAATTCCCGGGACAGACCTAATTCACCCCTCCACTTT,CASNSRDRPNSPLHF,TRBJ1-6,TRBD1,-,TRBV28
TGTGCCAGTAGCCGTCGGGGGGGCCAAGAGACCCAGTACTTC,CASSRRGGQETQYF,TRBJ2-5,TRBD2,-,TRBV19
TGTGCCAGCAGTGAACAGGGCAGCTATGGCTACACCTTC,CASSEQGSYGYTF,TRBJ1-2,-,-,TRBV25-1
TGTGCCATCAGAACCGGGACTAGCGTCCGTGAGCAGTTCTTC,CAIRTGTSVREQFF,TRBJ2-1,TRBD2,-,TRBV10-3
TGTGCCTGGAGTGTACAGGGTTTCAGAGAGACCCAGTACTTC,CAWSVQGFRETQYF,TRBJ2-5,-,-,TRBV30
TGTGCCAGCTTCCAGGGCTTGGGCGGCTACACCTTC,CASFQGLGGYTF,TRBJ1-2,-,-,TRBV6-5
TGTGCCAGCAGCCAATTTGGGGCCTACAATGAGCAGTTCTTC,CASSQFGAYNEQFF,TRBJ2-1,-,-,TRBV3-1/TRBV3-2
TGTGCCATCAGTGAGGAAAATCAGGGACAGTACTTC,CAISEENQGQYF,TRBJ2-7,-,-,TRBV10-3
TGTGCCAGCAGCAAAGGGGGGACAGGGGGTGGATATGGCTACACCTTC,CASSKGGTGGGYGYTF,TRBJ1-2,TRBD1,-,TRBV11-2
TGTGCCAGCAGCTTCCCTGAAGCTTTCTTT,CASSFPEAFF,TRBJ1-1,-,-,TRBV7-9
TGCAGCGTTAGGGACAGGGCCTCGGGCGAGCAGTACTTC,CSVRDRASGEQYF,TRBJ2-7,TRBD1,-,TRBV29-1
TGTGCCAGCAACCCACAGGGCCGAGTTTTGAACTATGGCTACACCTTC,CASNPQGRVLNYGYTF,TRBJ1-2,-,-,TRBV28
TGTGCCAGCAGCCTAGGGGCGGGATTAAACACCGGGGAGCTGTTTTTT,CASSLGAGLNTGELFF,TRBJ2-2,-,once,TRBV7-2
TGCGCCAGCGGGGCCCCGGGACGTTCCTATGGCTACACCTTC,CASGAPGRSYGYTF,TRBJ1-2,-,-,TRBV10-2
TGTGCCAGCAGTTTGGGCACTCCTTCCTACGAGCAGTACTTC,CASSLGTPSYEQYF,TRBJ2-7,-,-,TRBV27